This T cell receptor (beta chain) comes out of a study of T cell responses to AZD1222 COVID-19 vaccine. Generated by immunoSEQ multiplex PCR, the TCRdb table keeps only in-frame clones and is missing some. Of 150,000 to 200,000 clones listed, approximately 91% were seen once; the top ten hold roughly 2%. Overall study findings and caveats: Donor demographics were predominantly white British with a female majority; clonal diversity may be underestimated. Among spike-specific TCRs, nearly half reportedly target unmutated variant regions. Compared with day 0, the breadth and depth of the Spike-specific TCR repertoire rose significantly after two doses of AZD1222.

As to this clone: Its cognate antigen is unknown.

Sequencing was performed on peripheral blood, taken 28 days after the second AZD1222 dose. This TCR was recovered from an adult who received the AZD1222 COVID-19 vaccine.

CDR3 coding DNA: TGTGCCAGCAGTTTCAGGGGGAACTATGGCTACACCTTC. Translating it yields CASSFRGNYGYTF. This chain joins TRBV6-2 or TRBV6-3 and TRBJ1-2, with TRBD1 identical over 7 bases. The CDR3 extends over 13 amino acids. Trimming at V came to 4 bases and at J to 2 bases, leaving 1 base not matched to a gene. CDR1 and CDR2 (germline): MNHEY, SVGEGT.